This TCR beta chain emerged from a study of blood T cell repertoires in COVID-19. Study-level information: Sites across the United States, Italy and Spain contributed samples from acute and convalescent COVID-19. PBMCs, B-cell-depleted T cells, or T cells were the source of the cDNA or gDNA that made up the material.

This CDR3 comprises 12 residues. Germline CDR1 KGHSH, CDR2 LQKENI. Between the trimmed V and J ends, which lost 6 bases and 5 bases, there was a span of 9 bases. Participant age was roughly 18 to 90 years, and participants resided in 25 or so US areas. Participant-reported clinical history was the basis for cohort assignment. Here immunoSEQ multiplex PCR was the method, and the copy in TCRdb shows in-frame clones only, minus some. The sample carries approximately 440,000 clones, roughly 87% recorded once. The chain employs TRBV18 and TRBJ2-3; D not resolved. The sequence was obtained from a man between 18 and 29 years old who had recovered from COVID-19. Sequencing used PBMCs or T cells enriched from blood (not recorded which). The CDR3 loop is CASSLFLDTQYF. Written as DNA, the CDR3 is TGTGCCAGCTCCCTTTTCTTAGATACGCAGTATTTT.